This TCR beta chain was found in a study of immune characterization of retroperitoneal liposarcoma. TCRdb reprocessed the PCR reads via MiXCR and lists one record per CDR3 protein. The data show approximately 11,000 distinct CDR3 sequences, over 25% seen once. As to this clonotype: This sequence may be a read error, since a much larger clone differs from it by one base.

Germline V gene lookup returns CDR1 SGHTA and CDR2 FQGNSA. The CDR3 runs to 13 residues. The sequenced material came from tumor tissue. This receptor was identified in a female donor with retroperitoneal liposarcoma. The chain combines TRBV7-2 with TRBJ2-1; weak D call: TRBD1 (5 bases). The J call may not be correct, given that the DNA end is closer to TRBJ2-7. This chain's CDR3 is CACSRRQNYEQYF. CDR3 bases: TGTGCCTGCAGCCGGCGACAGAACTACGAGCAGTACTTC.